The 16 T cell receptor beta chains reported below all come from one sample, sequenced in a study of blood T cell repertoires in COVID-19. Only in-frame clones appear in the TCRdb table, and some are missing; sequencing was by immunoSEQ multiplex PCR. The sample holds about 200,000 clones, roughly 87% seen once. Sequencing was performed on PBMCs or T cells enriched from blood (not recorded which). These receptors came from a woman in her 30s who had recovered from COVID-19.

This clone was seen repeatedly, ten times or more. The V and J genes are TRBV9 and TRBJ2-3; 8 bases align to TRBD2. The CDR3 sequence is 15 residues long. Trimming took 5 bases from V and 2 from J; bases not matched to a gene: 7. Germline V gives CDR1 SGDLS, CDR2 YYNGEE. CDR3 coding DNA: TGTGCCAGCAGTGTCATGGGACTAGTCACAGATACGCAGTATTTT. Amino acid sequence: CASSVMGLVTDTQYF.

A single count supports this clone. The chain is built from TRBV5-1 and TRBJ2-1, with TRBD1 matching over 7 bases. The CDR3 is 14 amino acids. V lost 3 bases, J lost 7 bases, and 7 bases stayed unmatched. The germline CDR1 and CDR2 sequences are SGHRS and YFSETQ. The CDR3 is CASSSRDSQNEQFF. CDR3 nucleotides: TGCGCCAGCAGCTCCAGGGACAGCCAAAATGAGCAGTTCTTC.

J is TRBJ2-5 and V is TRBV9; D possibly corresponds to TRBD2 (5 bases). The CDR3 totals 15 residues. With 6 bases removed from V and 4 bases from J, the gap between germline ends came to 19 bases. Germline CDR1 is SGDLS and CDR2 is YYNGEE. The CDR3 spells CASTLSTGLRETQYF. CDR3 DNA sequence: TGTGCCAGCACCCTAAGCACGGGATTGAGAGAGACCCAGTACTTC.

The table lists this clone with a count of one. CDR3 bases: TGCAGCGTTGACACCAGGGAGGGGCGGGATACGCAGTATTTT. Amino acids: CSVDTREGRDTQYF. The genes are TRBV29-1 and TRBJ2-3, with 7 nucleotides matching TRBD2. From germline, CDR1 is SQVTM and CDR2 ANQGSEA. Trimming cost V 3 bases and J 6 bases; bases outside gene matches: 9. The CDR3 totals 14 residues.

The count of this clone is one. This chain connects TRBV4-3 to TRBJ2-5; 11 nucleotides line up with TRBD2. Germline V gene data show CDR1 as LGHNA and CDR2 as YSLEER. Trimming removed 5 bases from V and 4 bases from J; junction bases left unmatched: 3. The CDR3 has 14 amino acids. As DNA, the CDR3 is TGCGCCAGCAGCGATAGCGGGGGGGCAGAGACCCAGTACTTC. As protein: CASSDSGGAETQYF.

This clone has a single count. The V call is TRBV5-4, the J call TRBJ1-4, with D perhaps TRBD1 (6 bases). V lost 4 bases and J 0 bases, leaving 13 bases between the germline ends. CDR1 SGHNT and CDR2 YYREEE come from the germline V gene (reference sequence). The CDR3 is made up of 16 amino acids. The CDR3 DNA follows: TGTGCCAGCAGCCCAGGACAGTCTGCAACTAATGAAAAACTGTTTTTT. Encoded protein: CASSPGQSATNEKLFF.

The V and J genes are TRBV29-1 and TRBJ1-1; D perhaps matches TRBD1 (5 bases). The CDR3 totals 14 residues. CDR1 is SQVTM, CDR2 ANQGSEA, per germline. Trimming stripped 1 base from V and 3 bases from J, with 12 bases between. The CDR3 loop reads CSVEGSGRDTEAFF. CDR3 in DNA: TGCAGCGTTGAAGGTTCAGGGAGGGACACTGAAGCTTTCTTT.

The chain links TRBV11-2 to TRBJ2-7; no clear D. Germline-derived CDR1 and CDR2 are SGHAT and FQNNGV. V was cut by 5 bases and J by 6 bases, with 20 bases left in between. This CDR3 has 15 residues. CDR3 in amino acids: CASSPSAEPLGEQYF. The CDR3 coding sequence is TGTGCCAGCAGCCCTTCGGCGGAACCCCTAGGCGAGCAGTACTTC. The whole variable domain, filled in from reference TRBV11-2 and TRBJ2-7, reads EAGVAQSPRYKIIEKRQSVAFWCNPISGHATLYWYQQILGQGPKLLIQFQNNGVVDDSQLPKDRFSAERLKGVDSTLKIQPAKLEDSAVYLCASSPSAEPLGEQYFGPGTRLTVT.

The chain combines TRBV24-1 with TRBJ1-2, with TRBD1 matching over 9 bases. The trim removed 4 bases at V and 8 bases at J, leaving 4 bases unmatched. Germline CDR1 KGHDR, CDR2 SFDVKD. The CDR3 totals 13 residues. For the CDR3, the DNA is TGTGCCACCAGTGAAACAGGGGGCGCGGGCTACACCTTC. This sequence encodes CATSETGGAGYTF.

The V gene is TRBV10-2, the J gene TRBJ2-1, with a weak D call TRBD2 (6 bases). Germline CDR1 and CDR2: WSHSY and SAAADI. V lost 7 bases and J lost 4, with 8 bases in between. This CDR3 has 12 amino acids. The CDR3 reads CASMGLYNEQFF. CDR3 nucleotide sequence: TGCGCCAGCATGGGACTTTACAATGAGCAGTTCTTC.

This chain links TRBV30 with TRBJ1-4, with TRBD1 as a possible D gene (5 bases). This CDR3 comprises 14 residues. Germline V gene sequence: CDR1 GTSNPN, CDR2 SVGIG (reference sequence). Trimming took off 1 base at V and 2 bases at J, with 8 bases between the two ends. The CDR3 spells CAWSEGLTNEKLFF. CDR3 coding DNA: TGTGCCTGGAGTGAGGGGTTGACTAATGAAAAACTGTTTTTT.

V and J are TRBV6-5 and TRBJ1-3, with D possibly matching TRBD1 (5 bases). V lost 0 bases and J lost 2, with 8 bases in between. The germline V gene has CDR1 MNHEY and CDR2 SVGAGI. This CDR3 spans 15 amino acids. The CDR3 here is CASSYSSGTGNTIYF. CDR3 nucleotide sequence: TGTGCCAGCAGTTACTCGTCAGGGACTGGAAACACCATATATTTT.

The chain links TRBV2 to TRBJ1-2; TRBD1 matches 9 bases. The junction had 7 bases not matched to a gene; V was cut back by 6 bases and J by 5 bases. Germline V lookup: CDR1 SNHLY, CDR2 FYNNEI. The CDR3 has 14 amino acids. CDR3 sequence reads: CASRYTGTGYGYTF. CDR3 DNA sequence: TGTGCCAGCAGGTACACTGGGACAGGGTATGGCTACACCTTC.

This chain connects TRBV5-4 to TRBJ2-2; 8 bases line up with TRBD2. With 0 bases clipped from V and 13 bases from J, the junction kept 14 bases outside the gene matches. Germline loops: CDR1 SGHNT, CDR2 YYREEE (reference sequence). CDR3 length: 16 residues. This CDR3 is CASSLARGLEPSLLFF. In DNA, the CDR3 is TGTGCCAGCAGCTTGGCCCGGGGACTAGAGCCAAGTTTGCTGTTTTTT.

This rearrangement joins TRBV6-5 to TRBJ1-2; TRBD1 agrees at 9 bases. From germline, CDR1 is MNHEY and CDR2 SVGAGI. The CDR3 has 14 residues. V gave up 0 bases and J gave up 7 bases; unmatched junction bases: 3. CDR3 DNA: TGTGCCAGCAGTTACTCGACAGGGGGTTTTGGCTACACCTTC. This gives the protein CASSYSTGGFGYTF.

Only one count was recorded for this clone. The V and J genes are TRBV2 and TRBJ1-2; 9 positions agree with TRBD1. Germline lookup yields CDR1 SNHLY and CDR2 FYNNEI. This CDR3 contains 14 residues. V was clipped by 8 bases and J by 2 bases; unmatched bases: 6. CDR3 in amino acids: CASVPGQGNYGYTF. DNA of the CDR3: TGTGCCAGCGTCCCGGGACAGGGAAACTATGGCTACACCTTC.